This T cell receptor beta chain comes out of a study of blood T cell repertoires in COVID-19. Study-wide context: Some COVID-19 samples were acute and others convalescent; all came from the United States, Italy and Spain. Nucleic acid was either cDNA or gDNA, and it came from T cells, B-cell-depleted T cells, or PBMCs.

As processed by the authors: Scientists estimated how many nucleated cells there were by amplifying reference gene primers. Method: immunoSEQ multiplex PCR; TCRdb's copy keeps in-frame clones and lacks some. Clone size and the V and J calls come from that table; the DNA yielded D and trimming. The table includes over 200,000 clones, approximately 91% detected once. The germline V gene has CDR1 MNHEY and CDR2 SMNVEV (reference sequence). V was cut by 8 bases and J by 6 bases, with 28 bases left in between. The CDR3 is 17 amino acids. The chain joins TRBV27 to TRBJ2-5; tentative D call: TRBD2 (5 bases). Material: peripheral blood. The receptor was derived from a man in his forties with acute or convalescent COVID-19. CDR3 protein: CASPATKEKSARQTQYF. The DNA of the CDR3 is TGTGCCAGCCCAGCGACTAAGGAAAAATCAGCCCGGCAGACCCAGTACTTC.